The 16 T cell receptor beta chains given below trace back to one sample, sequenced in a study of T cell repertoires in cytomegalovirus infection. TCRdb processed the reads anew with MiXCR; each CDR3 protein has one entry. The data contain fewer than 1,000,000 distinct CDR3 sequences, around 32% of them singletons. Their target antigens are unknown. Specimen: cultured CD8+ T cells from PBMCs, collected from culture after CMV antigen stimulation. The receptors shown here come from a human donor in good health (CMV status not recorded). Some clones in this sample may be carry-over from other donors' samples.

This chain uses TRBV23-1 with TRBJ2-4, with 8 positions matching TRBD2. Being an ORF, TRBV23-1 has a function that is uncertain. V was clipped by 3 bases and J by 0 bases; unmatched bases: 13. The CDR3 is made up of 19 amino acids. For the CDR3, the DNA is TGCGCCAGCAGTCACCACGGGGGGGCCGAAATGTTAGCCAAAAACATTCAGTACTTC. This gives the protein CASSHHGGAEMLAKNIQYF.

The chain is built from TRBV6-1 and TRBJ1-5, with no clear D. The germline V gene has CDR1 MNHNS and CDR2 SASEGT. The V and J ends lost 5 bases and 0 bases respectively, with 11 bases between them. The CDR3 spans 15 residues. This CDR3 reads CASSYGEYSNQPQHF. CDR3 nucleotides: TGTGCCAGCAGTTATGGAGAGTATAGCAATCAGCCCCAGCATTTT.

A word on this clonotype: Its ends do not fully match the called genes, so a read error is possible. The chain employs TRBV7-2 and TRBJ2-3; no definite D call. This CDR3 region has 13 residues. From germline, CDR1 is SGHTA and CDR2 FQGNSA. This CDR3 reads CVSSFSSTDTQYF. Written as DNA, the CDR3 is TGTGTCAGCAGTTTCTCTAGCACAGATACGCAGTATTTT.

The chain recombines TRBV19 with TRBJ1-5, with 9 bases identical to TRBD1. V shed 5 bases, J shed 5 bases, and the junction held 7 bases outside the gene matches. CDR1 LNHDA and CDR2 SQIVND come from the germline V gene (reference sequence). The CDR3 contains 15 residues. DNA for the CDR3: TGTGCCAGTAGTTGGGTTCGGACAGGGGATCAGCCCCAGCATTTT. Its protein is CASSWVRTGDQPQHF.

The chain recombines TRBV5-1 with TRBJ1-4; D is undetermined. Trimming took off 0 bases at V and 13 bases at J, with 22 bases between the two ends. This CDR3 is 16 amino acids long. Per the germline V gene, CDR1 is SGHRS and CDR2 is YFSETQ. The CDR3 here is CASSLAQLLDGGRLFF. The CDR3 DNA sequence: TGCGCCAGCAGCTTGGCCCAACTATTAGACGGTGGGCGACTGTTTTTT. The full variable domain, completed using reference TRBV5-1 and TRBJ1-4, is KAGVTQTPRYLIKTRGQQVTLSCSPISGHRSVSWYQQTPGQGLQFLFEYFSETQRNKGNFPGRFSGRQFSNSRSEMNVSTLELGDSALYLCASSLAQLLDGGRLFFGSGTQLSVL.

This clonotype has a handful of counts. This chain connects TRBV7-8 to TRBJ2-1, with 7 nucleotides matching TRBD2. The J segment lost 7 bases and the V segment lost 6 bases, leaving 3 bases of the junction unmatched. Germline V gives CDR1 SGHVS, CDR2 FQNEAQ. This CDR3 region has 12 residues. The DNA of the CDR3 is TGTGCCAGCAGAGCGGGGTCTAATGAGCAGTTCTTC. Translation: CASRAGSNEQFF.

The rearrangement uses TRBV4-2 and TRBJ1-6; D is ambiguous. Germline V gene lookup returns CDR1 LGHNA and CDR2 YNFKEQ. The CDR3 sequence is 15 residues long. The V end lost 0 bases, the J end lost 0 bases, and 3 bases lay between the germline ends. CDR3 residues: CASSQESSYNSPLHF. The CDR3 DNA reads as TGTGCCAGCAGCCAAGAGAGCTCCTATAATTCACCCCTCCACTTT.

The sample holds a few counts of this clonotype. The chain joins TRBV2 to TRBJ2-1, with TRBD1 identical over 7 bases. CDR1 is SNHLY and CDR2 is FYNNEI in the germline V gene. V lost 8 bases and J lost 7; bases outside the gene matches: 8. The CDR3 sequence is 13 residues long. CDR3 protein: CASLGQVSNEQFF. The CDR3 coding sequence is TGTGCCAGCTTAGGACAGGTCTCGAATGAGCAGTTCTTC. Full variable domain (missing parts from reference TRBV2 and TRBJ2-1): EPEVTQTPSHQVTQMGQEVILRCVPISNHLYFYWYRQILGQKVEFLVSFYNNEISEKSEIFDDQFSVERPDGSNFTLKIRSTKLEDSAMYFCASLGQVSNEQFFGPGTRLTVL.

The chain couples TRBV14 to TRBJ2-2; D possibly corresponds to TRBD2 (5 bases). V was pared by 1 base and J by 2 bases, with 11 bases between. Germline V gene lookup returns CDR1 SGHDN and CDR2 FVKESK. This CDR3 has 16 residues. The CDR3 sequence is CASSQAEVINTGELFF. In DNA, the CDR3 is TGTGCCAGCAGCCAAGCGGAGGTGATCAACACCGGGGAGCTGTTTTTT.

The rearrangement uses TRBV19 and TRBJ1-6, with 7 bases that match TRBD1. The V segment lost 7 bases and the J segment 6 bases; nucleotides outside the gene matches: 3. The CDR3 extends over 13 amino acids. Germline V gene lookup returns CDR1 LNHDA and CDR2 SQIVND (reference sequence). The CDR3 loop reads CASTWDSNSPLHF. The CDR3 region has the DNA TGTGCCAGTACCTGGGACAGTAATTCACCCCTCCACTTT.

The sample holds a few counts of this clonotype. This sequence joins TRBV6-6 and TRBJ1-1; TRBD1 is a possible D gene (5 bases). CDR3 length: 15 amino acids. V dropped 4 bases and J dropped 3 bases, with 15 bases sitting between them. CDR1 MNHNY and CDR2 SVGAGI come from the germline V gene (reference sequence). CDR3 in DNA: TGTGCCAGCAGTTTAGGGACGGTGGCGGACACTGAAGCTTTCTTT. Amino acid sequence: CASSLGTVADTEAFF.

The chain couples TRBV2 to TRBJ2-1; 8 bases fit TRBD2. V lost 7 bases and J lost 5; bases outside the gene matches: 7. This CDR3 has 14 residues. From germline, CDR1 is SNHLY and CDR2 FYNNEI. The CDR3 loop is CASTSGGPNNEQFF. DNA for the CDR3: TGTGCCAGCACCTCGGGGGGGCCGAACAATGAGCAGTTCTTC.

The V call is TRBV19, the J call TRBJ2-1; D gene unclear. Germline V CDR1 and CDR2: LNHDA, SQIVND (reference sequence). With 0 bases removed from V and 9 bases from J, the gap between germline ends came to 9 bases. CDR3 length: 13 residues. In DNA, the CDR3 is TGTGCCAGTAGTATAGAGTGGGTGGGTGAGCAGTTCTTC. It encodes CASSIEWVGEQFF.

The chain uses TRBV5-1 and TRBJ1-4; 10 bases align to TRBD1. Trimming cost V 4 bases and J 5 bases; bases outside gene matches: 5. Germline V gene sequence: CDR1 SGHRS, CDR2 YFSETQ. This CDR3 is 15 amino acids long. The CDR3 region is CASSPGTGENEKLFF. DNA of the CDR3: TGCGCCAGCAGCCCCGGGACAGGGGAAAATGAAAAACTGTTTTTT.

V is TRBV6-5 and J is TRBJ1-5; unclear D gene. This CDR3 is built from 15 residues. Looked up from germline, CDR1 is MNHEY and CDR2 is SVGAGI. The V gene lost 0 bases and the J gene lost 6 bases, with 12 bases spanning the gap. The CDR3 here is CASSYSMDGRQPQHF. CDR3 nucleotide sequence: TGTGCCAGCAGTTACTCTATGGATGGGCGTCAGCCCCAGCATTTT.

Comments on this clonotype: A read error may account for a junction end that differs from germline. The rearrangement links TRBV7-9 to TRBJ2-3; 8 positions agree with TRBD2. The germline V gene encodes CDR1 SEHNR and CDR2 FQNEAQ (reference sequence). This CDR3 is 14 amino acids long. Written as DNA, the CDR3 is TGTACCAGCAGCTTGACTAGCGGCACAGATACGCAGTATTTT. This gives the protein CTSSLTSGTDTQYF.